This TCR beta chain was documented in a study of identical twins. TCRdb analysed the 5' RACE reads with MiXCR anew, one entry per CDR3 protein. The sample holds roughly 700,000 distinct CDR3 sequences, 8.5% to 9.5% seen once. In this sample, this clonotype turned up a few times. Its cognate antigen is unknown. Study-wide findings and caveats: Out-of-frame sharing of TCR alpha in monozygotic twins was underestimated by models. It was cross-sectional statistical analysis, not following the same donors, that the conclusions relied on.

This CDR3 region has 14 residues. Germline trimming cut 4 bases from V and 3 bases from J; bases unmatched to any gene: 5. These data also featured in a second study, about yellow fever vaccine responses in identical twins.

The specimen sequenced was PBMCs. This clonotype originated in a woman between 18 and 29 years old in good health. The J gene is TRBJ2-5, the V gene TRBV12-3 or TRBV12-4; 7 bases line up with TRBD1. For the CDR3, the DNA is TGTGCCAGCAGTTCCGGGACAGAAGAAGAGACCCAGTACTTC. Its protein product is CASSSGTEEETQYF.